The 27 T cell receptor beta chains below all came from one sample that was sequenced in a study of PD-1 blockade in classical Hodgkin lymphoma. The patients all showed relapse after autologous stem cell transplantation, while their brentuximab vedotin exposure varied. Libraries were prepared by immunoSEQ multiplex PCR; TCRdb keeps only in-frame clonotypes and omits some of them. Seen here are about 58,000 clones, more than 70% observed once, and the top ten hold approximately 5.4%. This sample comprised peripheral blood mononuclear cells (PBMCs), obtained before the second cycle of nivolumab. All receptors come from a human donor with classical Hodgkin lymphoma.

The gene calls are TRBV5-1 and TRBJ2-1, with TRBD1 matching over 9 bases. J gave up 14 bases and V 1 base, and 13 bases lay outside the gene matches. Germline assignment: CDR1 SGHRS and CDR2 YFSETQ. This CDR3 is 15 amino acids long. CDR3 DNA: TGCGCCAGCAGCTTGACCGGGACAGGGAATCCTCGGGAGTTCTTC. Residues: CASSLTGTGNPREFF.

The chain combines TRBV5-1 with TRBJ2-5, with 9 bases matching TRBD2. Germline CDR1 is SGHRS and CDR2 is YFSETQ. There are 14 residues in the CDR3. With V trimmed by 4 bases and J by 5 bases, 6 bases remained unmatched. CDR3 protein: CASSPGTSIETQYF. CDR3 DNA: TGCGCCAGCAGCCCAGGGACTAGCATCGAGACCCAGTACTTC.

The chain is built from TRBV4-2 and TRBJ2-7; no definite D call. In germline, CDR1 is LGHNA, CDR2 YNFKEQ. Trimming stripped 1 base from V and 4 bases from J, with 17 bases between. The CDR3 contains 16 residues. The CDR3 nucleotides read TGTGCCAGCAGCCAAGGGGTCACAGCTAACCCTTACGAGCAGTACTTC. Translation: CASSQGVTANPYEQYF.

This chain uses TRBV7-9 with TRBJ2-7; D may be TRBD1 (7 bases). The V gene lost 7 bases and the J gene lost 3 bases, with 16 bases spanning the gap. The CDR3 is 14 amino acids. Germline V gene lookup returns CDR1 SEHNR and CDR2 FQNEAQ (reference sequence). CDR3 region: CASTRAGGFYEQYF. The CDR3 nucleotides read TGTGCCAGCACCAGGGCAGGGGGGTTCTACGAGCAGTACTTC.

The chain carries TRBV21-1 and TRBJ2-5; the D call TRBD1 from the table was never checked on the DNA. TRBV21-1 is flagged as a pseudogene. The CDR3 totals 16 residues. The CDR3 loop is CASSSRTGGKRETQYF. CDR3 in DNA: TGTGCCAGCAGCTCTAGGACAGGGGGCAAGAGAGAGACCCAGTACTTC.

The rearrangement uses TRBV29-1 and TRBJ2-5; the D gene is possibly TRBD2 (6 bases). Between the trimmed V and J ends, which lost 5 bases and 5 bases, there was a span of 15 bases. The germline V gene encodes CDR1 SQVTM and CDR2 ANQGSEA. CDR3 length: 13 residues. This CDR3 is CSVRARLGETQYF. The DNA of the CDR3 is TGCAGCGTTAGGGCCCGACTAGGGGAGACCCAGTACTTC.

The genes are TRBV10-1 and TRBJ2-6; D is undetermined. Trimming shortened V by 7 bases and J by 0 bases, and 10 bases separated the two germline ends. Per the germline V gene, CDR1 is WNHNN and CDR2 is SYGVQD (reference sequence). CDR3 length: 15 amino acids. The CDR3 coding sequence is TGCGCCAGCAACCGTCCCGGCTCTGGGGCCAACGTCCTGACTTTC. Its translation: CASNRPGSGANVLTF.

This chain connects TRBV9 to TRBJ2-1; 8 bases match TRBD1. V dropped 4 bases and J dropped 6; count of bases not matched to a gene: 9. The CDR3 has 15 residues. The germline V gene encodes CDR1 SGDLS and CDR2 YYNGEE. CDR3 protein: CASSSDRGPSNEQFF. The CDR3 region has the DNA TGTGCCAGCAGCTCAGACAGGGGCCCTTCCAATGAGCAGTTCTTC.

The chain is built from TRBV18 and TRBJ1-2; D not resolved. This CDR3 region has 13 residues. Germline values: CDR1 KGHSH, CDR2 LQKENI. Trimming took 2 bases from V and 4 from J, leaving 8 bases between them. The CDR3 DNA is TGTGCCAGCTCACCAGGGGAGGCCTATGGCTACACCTTC. Translating it yields CASSPGEAYGYTF.

The chain joins TRBV28 to TRBJ2-1; 8 nucleotides align to TRBD2. This CDR3 spans 17 amino acids. CDR1 is MDHEN, CDR2 SYDVKM, per germline. V lost 5 bases, J lost 6 bases, and 15 bases stayed unmatched. CDR3 sequence (DNA): TGTGCCAGCAGTCGCCCCGTGTTGCGGGGGGAAGGCAATGAGCAGTTCTTC. This codes for CASSRPVLRGEGNEQFF.

The gene calls are TRBV11-2 and TRBJ1-6, with unresolved D. Germline CDR1 reads SGHAT; CDR2 reads FQNNGV. The CDR3 covers 17 residues. V gave up 5 bases and J gave up 6 bases, with 20 bases separating them. CDR3: CASSPPRIGLVNSPLHF. CDR3 sequence (DNA): TGTGCCAGCAGCCCCCCTAGGATCGGGTTGGTTAATTCACCCCTCCACTTT.

The rearrangement links TRBV11-2 to TRBJ1-2; D gene ambiguous. Germline V gene lookup returns CDR1 SGHAT and CDR2 FQNNGV. This CDR3 has 15 residues. The V and J ends lost 1 base and 1 base respectively, with 10 bases between them. CDR3 region: CASSLVNGVNYGYTF. The CDR3 DNA is TGTGCCAGCAGCTTAGTGAATGGGGTTAACTATGGCTACACCTTC.

The chain joins TRBV30 to TRBJ2-7; D might be TRBD1 or TRBD2, each matching 6 bases. Deletions cut 0 bases from V and 9 bases from J, with 15 bases between. The CDR3 consists of 13 residues. Germline CDR1 is GTSNPN and CDR2 is SVGIG (reference sequence). CDR3 DNA: TGTGCCTGGAGTGTAGGGGGGCTAGGATGGCAGTACTTC. Its translation: CAWSVGGLGWQYF.

This clone was seen only once. The V and J genes are TRBV25-1 and TRBJ2-7, with D possibly being TRBD1 (6 bases). The CDR3 has 15 amino acids. The germline gives CDR1 MGHDK, CDR2 SYGVNS. V was pared by 3 bases and J by 0 bases, with 12 bases between. In DNA form, the CDR3 reads TGTGCCAGCAGTGACGGGACATTCAGCTCCTACGAGCAGTACTTC. It translates to CASSDGTFSSYEQYF.

This chain connects TRBV6-6 to TRBJ1-1; D is possibly TRBD1 (6 bases). Germline assignment: CDR1 MNHNY and CDR2 SVGAGI (reference sequence). There are 15 residues in the CDR3. The ends were cut back, 5 bases at V and 1 base at J, with 14 bases in the middle. The DNA for the CDR3 is TGTGCCAGCAGTCAACCGGGACAACGGAACACTGAAGCTTTCTTT. Protein product: CASSQPGQRNTEAFF.

This chain connects TRBV27 to TRBJ1-6, with TRBD1 matching 9 bases. Germline V gives CDR1 MNHEY, CDR2 SMNVEV (reference sequence). With 3 bases clipped from V and 10 bases from J, the junction kept 7 bases outside the gene matches. The CDR3 spans 15 residues. The CDR3 region has the DNA TGTGCCAGCAGTTTTTCTTGGACAGGGGCCTCACCCCTCCACTTT. Protein: CASSFSWTGASPLHF.

The chain employs TRBV5-1 and TRBJ2-5, with 9 bases fitting TRBD1. This CDR3 spans 16 amino acids. Germline CDR1 and CDR2: SGHRS and YFSETQ. V lost 4 bases, J lost 5 bases, and 12 bases stayed unmatched. The CDR3 bases are TGCGCCAGCAGCCCACAAGGGACAGGGTCGGGCGAGACCCAGTACTTC. Encoded protein: CASSPQGTGSGETQYF. The variable domain in full, completed from reference TRBV5-1 and TRBJ2-5, reads KAGVTQTPRYLIKTRGQQVTLSCSPISGHRSVSWYQQTPGQGLQFLFEYFSETQRNKGNFPGRFSGRQFSNSRSEMNVSTLELGDSALYLCASSPQGTGSGETQYFGPGTRLLVL.

As regards this clone: Other DNA variants within this sample encode the same CDR3. V gene TRBV19 combines with J gene TRBJ2-7, with D possibly matching TRBD1 (5 bases). The germline V gene has CDR1 LNHDA and CDR2 SQIVND (reference sequence). The V end was cut by 3 bases, the J end by 6 bases, with 12 bases between. The length of the CDR3 is 13 residues. The CDR3 spells CASSIQGTGEQYF. The CDR3, as DNA: TGTGCCAGTAGTATTCAGGGTACGGGCGAGCAGTACTTC.

The chain employs TRBV5-5 and TRBJ2-2; D is ambiguous. The CDR3 extends over 16 amino acids. Looked up from germline, CDR1 is SGHKS and CDR2 is YYEKEE (reference sequence). V lost 4 bases and J lost 5, with 18 bases in between. Written as DNA, the CDR3 is TGTGCCAGCAGCGCTGACATTATTAGACGGACCGGGGAGCTGTTTTTT. Its translation is CASSADIIRRTGELFF.

This chain links TRBV7-9 with TRBJ2-1; TRBD2 matches at 8 bases. The CDR3 runs to 15 residues. The junction had 7 bases not matched to a gene; V was cut back by 1 base and J by 8 bases. Germline loops: CDR1 SEHNR, CDR2 FQNEAQ (reference sequence). In nucleotides, the CDR3 is TGTGCCAGCAGCTTAGTACAACCGGGAGGGCATGAGCAGTTCTTC. It specifies CASSLVQPGGHEQFF.

The chain couples TRBV11-2 to TRBJ2-7; D tentatively fits TRBD1 or TRBD2 (6 bases each). CDR3 length: 14 amino acids. Germline V CDR1 and CDR2: SGHAT, FQNNGV. V shed 8 bases and J shed 3 bases, with 17 bases lying between them. The CDR3 nucleotides are TGTGCCAGCGGGACTCGGGACATATACTACGAGCAGTACTTC. Translating it yields CASGTRDIYYEQYF.

The CDR3 is CASSGLAGGPVGEQFF. CDR3 nucleotide sequence: TGCGCCAGCAGCGGGCTAGCGGGGGGGCCTGTAGGCGAGCAGTTCTTC. This chain connects TRBV5-1 to TRBJ2-1; 12 positions agree with TRBD2. The ends lost 4 bases at V and 10 bases at J; junction bases unmatched: 12. Germline V CDR1 and CDR2: SGHRS, YFSETQ. CDR3 size: 16 residues.

This chain connects TRBV7-2 to TRBJ1-1; no definite D call. V dropped 0 bases and J dropped 3 bases, with 11 bases sitting between them. Germline CDR1 SGHTA, CDR2 FQGNSA. There are 15 residues in the CDR3. The CDR3 spells CASSLAGEGYTEAFF. The CDR3 bases are TGTGCCAGCAGCTTAGCTGGGGAGGGTTACACTGAAGCTTTCTTT.

This chain joins TRBV7-9 and TRBJ1-6; TRBD1 matches at 7 bases. CDR1 SEHNR and CDR2 FQNEAQ come from the germline V gene (reference sequence). This CDR3 comprises 14 residues. J gave up 5 bases and V 3 bases, and 1 base lay outside the gene matches. The CDR3 DNA reads TGTGCCAGCAGCTTGGGGACAGATAATTCACCCCTCCACTTT. It specifies CASSLGTDNSPLHF.

This clone was picked up a small number of times. The chain has TRBV29-1 and TRBJ2-1, with 11 bases identical to TRBD2. Germline-derived CDR1 and CDR2 are SQVTM and ANQGSEA. The trim removed 7 bases at V and 2 bases at J, leaving 4 bases unmatched. The CDR3 runs 14 residues. DNA of the CDR3: TGCAGCGAAGAACTAGCGGGGGCCTACAATGAGCAGTTCTTC. Translation gives CSEELAGAYNEQFF.

The V call is TRBV30, the J call TRBJ1-5; D remains ambiguous. Germline lookup yields CDR1 GTSNPN and CDR2 SVGIG (reference sequence). Trimming stripped 2 bases from V and 1 base from J, with 9 bases between. This CDR3 comprises 14 residues. The CDR3 DNA reads as TGTGCCTGGAGTTCGCTTAACAGCAATCAGCCCCAGCATTTT. This encodes CAWSSLNSNQPQHF. The full variable domain, completed using reference TRBV30 and TRBJ1-5, is SQTIHQWPATLVQPVGSPLSLECTVEGTSNPNLYWYRQAAGRGLQLLFYSVGIGQISSEVPQNLSASRPQDRQFILSSKKLLLSDSGFYLCAWSSLNSNQPQHFGDGTRLSIL.

This chain uses TRBV7-9 with TRBJ1-3; D is undetermined. V dropped 1 base and J dropped 4 bases, with 5 bases sitting between them. This CDR3 region has 13 residues. From germline, CDR1 is SEHNR and CDR2 FQNEAQ (reference sequence). CDR3 loop: CASSLVGGNTIYF. The CDR3 bases are TGTGCCAGCAGCTTAGTTGGAGGAAACACCATATATTTT.